Listed here are 25 T cell receptor beta chains from one sample, sequenced in a study of blood T cell repertoires in COVID-19. This table comes from immunoSEQ multiplex PCR, and its TCRdb copy is limited to in-frame clones, with some not included. The repertoire consists of a few hundred thousand clones, with 75% to 90% occurring once and the leading ten covering about 9.9%. The sample consisted of PBMCs or T cells enriched from blood (not recorded which). Every receptor here comes from a woman between 35 and 50 years old who had recovered from COVID-19.

This CDR3 is CASSPLTPGQGNTEAFF. The CDR3 region has the DNA TGTGCCAGCTCACCACTGACTCCGGGACAGGGCAACACTGAAGCTTTCTTT. The V gene is TRBV18, the J gene TRBJ1-1; TRBD1 aligns across 9 bases. CDR1 is KGHSH, CDR2 LQKENI, per germline. This CDR3 is 17 amino acids long. V gave up 1 base and J gave up 2 bases; unmatched junction bases: 8.

The chain uses TRBV6-5 and TRBJ2-2; 7 bases align to TRBD2. The CDR3 is 15 residues long. V was pared by 6 bases and J by 3 bases, with 7 bases of the junction left unmatched. The germline gives CDR1 MNHEY, CDR2 SVGAGI. This CDR3 reads CASSFPGGDTGELFF. Written as DNA, the CDR3 is TGTGCCAGCAGCTTCCCTGGGGGGGACACCGGGGAGCTGTTTTTT.

J is TRBJ2-6 and V is TRBV19; 8 bases agree with TRBD1. CDR3 length: 17 residues. Unmatched junction bases numbered 7, after V lost 6 bases and J lost 0 bases. CDR1 LNHDA and CDR2 SQIVND come from the germline V gene (reference sequence). Here the CDR3 DNA reads TGTGCCAGTAGCTCTACAGGGGGGTTCTCTGGGGCCAACGTCCTGACTTTC. This codes for CASSSTGGFSGANVLTF.

V usage is TRBV5-6 and J usage is TRBJ1-5; 10 nucleotides match TRBD1. V lost 0 bases to trimming and J lost 0 bases; unmatched junction nucleotides: 9. Germline V CDR1 and CDR2: SGHDT, YYEEEE. The CDR3 is made up of 19 amino acids. The CDR3 region is CASSLAGQGDIYSNQPQHF. In DNA form, the CDR3 reads TGTGCCAGCAGCTTGGCCGGACAGGGGGATATCTATAGCAATCAGCCCCAGCATTTT.

The rearrangement links TRBV19 to TRBJ1-2; 7 nucleotides line up with TRBD1. Germline-derived CDR1 and CDR2 are LNHDA and SQIVND (reference sequence). The CDR3 contains 14 residues. Losses at the gene ends were 5 bases for V and 3 bases for J; bases not matched to a gene: 6. The CDR3: CASSPSGQDYGYTF. The CDR3 region has the DNA TGTGCCAGTAGTCCTTCCGGACAGGACTATGGCTACACCTTC.

The J gene is TRBJ2-7, the V gene TRBV7-2; possible D gene TRBD1, 5 bases. Germline CDR1 and CDR2: SGHTA and FQGNSA. There are 15 residues in the CDR3. V lost 2 bases to trimming and J lost 1 base, with 12 bases between them. CDR3 region: CASSLRPAGSYEQYF. The CDR3, as DNA: TGTGCCAGCAGCTTACGGCCGGCAGGGTCCTACGAGCAGTACTTC. Together with reference TRBV7-2 and TRBJ2-7, the CDR3 gives the full variable domain: GAGVSQSPSNKVTEKGKDVELRCDPISGHTALYWYRQSLGQGLEFLIYFQGNSAPDKSGLPSDRFSAERTGGSVSTLTIQRTQQEDSAVYLCASSLRPAGSYEQYFGPGTRLTVT.

The J gene is TRBJ2-6, the V gene TRBV28, with D maybe TRBD1 (6 bases). This CDR3 comprises 19 residues. V lost 2 bases, J lost 1 base, and 18 bases lay in between. The germline CDR1 and CDR2 sequences are MDHEN and SYDVKM. Here the CDR3 DNA reads TGTGCCAGCAGTTTACTTATTGGACAGTCTACTTCTGGGGCCAACGTCCTGACTTTC. Translation: CASSLLIGQSTSGANVLTF.

The genes are TRBV6-4 and TRBJ1-2; 8 positions match TRBD1. CDR1 and CDR2 (germline): MRHNA, SNTAGT. The length of the CDR3 is 14 residues. With 3 bases clipped from V and 7 bases from J, the junction kept 7 bases outside the gene matches. CDR3 sequence: CASSELQGVGGYTF. In DNA, the CDR3 is TGTGCCAGCAGTGAATTACAGGGGGTTGGTGGCTACACCTTC.

CDR3 nucleotide sequence: TGTGCCAGCAGTTACCCGCACGCCTCAACAGGGAACTCCTACGAGCAGTACTTC. Its protein product is CASSYPHASTGNSYEQYF. The chain uses TRBV6-2 or TRBV6-3 and TRBJ2-7, with D tentatively TRBD1 (6 bases). V gave up 2 bases and J gave up 0 bases, with 20 bases separating them. This CDR3 spans 18 amino acids. From germline, CDR1 is MNHEY and CDR2 SVGEGT.

The chain employs TRBV24-1 and TRBJ2-1; TRBD2 matches at 13 bases. The CDR3 runs 16 residues. Germline-derived CDR1 and CDR2 are KGHDR and SFDVKD. The trim removed 4 bases at V and 7 bases at J, leaving 6 bases unmatched. Written as DNA, the CDR3 is TGTGCCACCAGTGACCAACTAGCGGGGGGGCGGAATGAGCAGTTCTTC. Amino acids: CATSDQLAGGRNEQFF.

The chain employs TRBV19 and TRBJ1-1; TRBD1 is a possible D gene (6 bases). The CDR3 spans 15 residues. CDR1 is LNHDA and CDR2 is SQIVND in the germline V gene (reference sequence). The germline V and J ends were trimmed by 2 bases and 7 bases, with 17 bases remaining between them. The chain's CDR3 is CASSIRRGGWVEAFF. CDR3 nucleotides: TGTGCCAGTAGTATAAGAAGGGGGGGATGGGTTGAAGCTTTCTTT.

This clone occurred once. V and J are TRBV25-1 and TRBJ2-3; 7 bases line up with TRBD2. CDR1 and CDR2 from the germline V gene are MGHDK and SYGVNS. V shed 5 bases, J shed 0 bases, and the junction held 5 bases outside the gene matches. The CDR3 consists of 15 residues. The CDR3, as DNA: TGTGCCAGCAGTCTAGCGGCTGCTAGCACAGATACGCAGTATTTT. The encoded protein is CASSLAAASTDTQYF.

The chain combines TRBV12-3 or TRBV12-4 with TRBJ2-3; maybe TRBD2 (5 bases). V was clipped by 2 bases and J by 8 bases, with 8 bases between them. CDR3 length equals 12 residues. CDR3 sequence (DNA): TGTGCCAGCAGTTTAAGTGGAGGTACGCAGTATTTT. It specifies CASSLSGGTQYF.

The chain employs TRBV19 and TRBJ1-2; 7 positions match TRBD1. This CDR3 has 14 residues. After removal of 5 bases from V and 7 bases from J, the junction contained 10 bases not matched to a gene. CDR1 and CDR2 (germline): LNHDA, SQIVND (reference sequence). The CDR3 reads CASSATGAARGYTF. CDR3 sequence (DNA): TGTGCCAGTAGTGCTACAGGGGCGGCCCGTGGCTACACCTTC.

The V and J genes are TRBV10-3 and TRBJ1-1; D gene ambiguous. The CDR3 contains 13 residues. CDR1 and CDR2 (germline): ENHRY, SYGVKD. Trimming pared 9 bases from V and 3 bases from J, leaving 14 bases between. The CDR3 bases are TGTGCCATACGAAGGGAGGAGGACACTGAAGCTTTCTTT. As protein: CAIRREEDTEAFF.

The chain couples TRBV25-1 to TRBJ1-2, with D perhaps matching TRBD1 (6 bases). Trimming cost V 4 bases and J 4 bases, with 16 bases left between them. Germline CDR1 is MGHDK and CDR2 is SYGVNS. The CDR3 is 15 amino acids. The CDR3: CASSVAGARGYGYTF. The CDR3 nucleotides read TGTGCCAGCAGTGTTGCCGGCGCCAGGGGCTATGGCTACACCTTC.

The rearrangement uses TRBV27 and TRBJ1-5; tentatively, D is TRBD1 (5 bases). Germline CDR1 reads MNHEY; CDR2 reads SMNVEV (reference sequence). The CDR3 runs to 14 residues. Trimming removed 1 base at V and 3 bases at J, with 7 bases between. The CDR3 DNA follows: TGTGCCAGCAGTTTATGGGGGGACAATCAGCCCCAGCATTTT. It encodes CASSLWGDNQPQHF.

The chain joins TRBV7-8 to TRBJ1-1; 10 bases align to TRBD1. The V segment lost 5 bases and the J segment 1 base; nucleotides outside the gene matches: 1. This CDR3 has 14 amino acids. Germline values: CDR1 SGHVS, CDR2 FQNEAQ. The CDR3: CASSRTGGNTEAFF. The CDR3 DNA follows: TGTGCCAGCAGCCGGACAGGGGGGAACACTGAAGCTTTCTTT.

The chain carries TRBV12-3 or TRBV12-4 and TRBJ2-1; maybe TRBD2 (7 bases). The CDR3 length is 13 residues. Trimming stripped 8 bases from V and 2 bases from J, with 10 bases between. CDR3 coding DNA: TGTGCCAGCGGGGGGGCCACCTACAATGAGCAGTTCTTC. This encodes CASGGATYNEQFF.

The V call is TRBV4-3, the J call TRBJ2-3; TRBD2 matches at 9 bases. The germline V gene encodes CDR1 LGHNA and CDR2 YSLEER. V trimming: 0 bases; J trimming: 8 bases; junction bases outside the gene matches: 15. The CDR3 consists of 18 residues. CDR3 DNA: TGCGCCAGCAGCCAAGAGTTGGCTAGCGGGATTGGTTCAGGTACGCAGTATTTT. It codes for CASSQELASGIGSGTQYF.

The V call is TRBV5-4, the J call TRBJ2-1, with TRBD2 matching 12 bases. The CDR3 is 16 amino acids. Germline V gene data show CDR1 as SGHNT and CDR2 as YYREEE (reference sequence). The V and J ends lost 4 bases and 7 bases, in that order; junction bases with no gene match: 9. CDR3 sequence (DNA): TGTGCCAGCAGCCGCTCTAGCGGGGGGGCAGTTAATGAGCAGTTCTTC. This sequence encodes CASSRSSGGAVNEQFF.

In nucleotides, the CDR3 is TGTGCCAGTAGTACCAATGGGCAGAACACCGGGGAGCTGTTTTTT. It encodes CASSTNGQNTGELFF. The chain uses TRBV19 and TRBJ2-2; D not certain. The CDR3 covers 15 residues. Germline V CDR1 and CDR2: LNHDA, SQIVND (reference sequence). V lost 4 bases and J 1 base, leaving 10 bases between the germline ends.

The J gene is TRBJ2-7, the V gene TRBV9, with 13 bases identical to TRBD2. There are 14 residues in the CDR3. The germline gives CDR1 SGDLS, CDR2 YYNGEE. Germline trimming cut 2 bases from V and 5 bases from J; bases unmatched to any gene: 1. DNA for the CDR3: TGTGCCAGCAGCGTCGGGACTAGCGGGAACGAGCAGTACTTC. It yields the protein CASSVGTSGNEQYF.

The chain carries TRBV11-2 and TRBJ1-1; TRBD1 matches 8 bases. Germline CDR1 is SGHAT and CDR2 is FQNNGV. This CDR3 is built from 15 residues. V shed 5 bases, J shed 2 bases, and the junction held 7 bases outside the gene matches. CDR3: CASSLRTGTNTEAFF. CDR3 DNA sequence: TGTGCCAGCAGCCTCCGGACAGGGACCAACACTGAAGCTTTCTTT.

The chain's CDR3 is CASSLRTPSGNTIYF. The CDR3 DNA reads as TGTGCCAGCAGTTTACGGACACCCTCTGGAAACACCATATATTTT. This sequence joins TRBV28 and TRBJ1-3, with D possibly TRBD1 on 5 matching bases. The V gene's germline CDR1 is MDHEN and CDR2 SYDVKM. V dropped 2 bases and J dropped 0 bases, with 8 bases sitting between them. The CDR3 runs to 15 residues.